This entry describes one T cell receptor beta chain. Its antigen has not been determined. The read falls 3 residues short of the CDR3 end, and the missing part is taken from the germline J gene. The CDR3 sequence holds 13 residues, the cysteine and phenylalanine included. The DNA has 30 bases, all within the CDR3, and is read from base 1. V and J lose 1 base and 7 bases, and a span of 10 bases separates them. CDR1 and CDR2 (MNHEY, SVGEGT) derive from the germline V gene. Every participant had a single incident cervical HPV16 infection, and prevalent HPV16 infections were excluded. Cervical HPV DNA was detected by MY09/MY11 PCR and genotyped by dot-blot hybridization. Fifteen mL of heparinized blood was centrifuged, after which the buffy coat was aliquoted, frozen at -30 degrees C, and then stored at -80 degrees C. Genomic DNA was extracted from buffy coat specimens using QIAGEN kits. The data were obtained in a study of T cells in women clearing cervical HPV infection (dated by TCRdb to the late 2010s). With regard to the full study: Cases were 20 to 25 women with histologically confirmed HPV16-related CIN3 or worse, including a couple of invasive cancers. Among cases, blood sampling came a median of almost 150 days after lesion detection, with an interquartile range of about 80 to 230 days. The exploratory proof-of-principle case-control study was nested within the Guanacaste HPV Natural History Study in Costa Rica and compared TCR repertoires across cervical HPV16 outcomes. The 20 to 25 controls were women who cleared a single incident HPV16 infection within 12 months without developing precancer or cancer. Blood from cases was drawn at the visit where the lesion was first identified, while blood from controls was drawn once the infection was no longer detected. Cases and controls were matched on year of sample collection and on age within five years. HLA typing was available for only a few women, so HLA type could not be excluded as a confounder. Five blinded duplicates per group were added as quality controls, so that roughly 60 samples were obtained: some 50 participants and approximately 10 replicates. In the parent cohort, 9,000 to 11,000 women aged 18 or older were enrolled in Guanacaste, Costa Rica, during about 1993 to 1994 and were followed for 6 to 7 years. Median age was approximately 30 years in cases versus just over 37 in controls, and baseline characteristics did not differ significantly.

Overall results and qualifications from the work: By combining richness with V gene abundances, random forest classifiers separated cases from controls with an estimated AUC of 0.75 to 0.85. Because the number of T cells per sample was unknown, the richness differences could reflect varying T-cell content rather than repertoire biology. The cross-sectional design could not show whether the associations came before the infection or were a result of it, and neither effector/memory subsets nor HPV-specific T cells were isolated. CIN3+ cases had significantly higher TCR repertoire richness than controls across sequencing depths, but evenness did not differ between the groups. TRBV6-7 relative abundance was lower in cases than in controls (around 0.11% versus 0.16%; Bonferroni P = 0.0008).

TCR beta CDR3 regions were amplified by multiplex PCR using the immunoSEQ assay from an average of about 1,200 ng genomic DNA per sample. The assay corrected primer bias using a complete synthetic TCR repertoire to establish an amplification baseline. Amplicons were sequenced on the Illumina platform. Turning to the authors' computational methods: Sequences were error-corrected by clustering with frequency ratios and a modified nearest-neighbor algorithm and were then analyzed in the immunoSEQ Analyzer with IMGT gene definitions. TCR richness and evenness were averaged over 20 rarefaction repeats at each rarefaction depth, excluding samples with fewer sequences than the depth. Wilcoxon rank sum tests with FDR correction were used to compare relative abundances of V, D and J genes between the groups. For the blinded duplicates, the intraclass correlation was 95.6% for TCR richness and averaged approximately 76% across roughly 69 gene segments. The source is immuneACCESS, and TCRdb retained only in-frame sequences with V and J called. Part of the clones is not carried over; for the studies checked, unresolved V genes explain less than half of this, and the remainder is unexplained. Clonal size and the V and J genes are those of that table, whereas D and trimming came from the DNA. The table for this sample shows 30,000 to 35,000 clones. 1.6% of the sample lies in the top ten.

The sample consisted of blood buffy coat. The source of this sequence is a woman aged 18 to 75 with a cervical HPV16 infection that either progressed to CIN3+ or cleared (not recorded which). This receptor chain uses TRBV6-2 or TRBV6-3 and TRBJ1-2; the D gene remains uncertain. The CDR3 protein: CASSYLGQSGYTF. CDR3 bases read: TGTGCCAGCAGTTACTTGGGCCAGTCTGGC.